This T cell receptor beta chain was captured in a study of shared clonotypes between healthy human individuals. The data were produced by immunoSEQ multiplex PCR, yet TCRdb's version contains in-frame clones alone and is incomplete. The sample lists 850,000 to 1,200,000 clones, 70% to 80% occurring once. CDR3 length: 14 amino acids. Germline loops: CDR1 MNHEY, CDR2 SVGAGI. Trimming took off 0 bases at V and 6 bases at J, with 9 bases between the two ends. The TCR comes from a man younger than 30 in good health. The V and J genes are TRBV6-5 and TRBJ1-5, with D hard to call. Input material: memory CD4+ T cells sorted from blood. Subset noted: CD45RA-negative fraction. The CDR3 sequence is CASSYSLSGQPQHF. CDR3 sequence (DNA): TGTGCCAGCAGTTACTCGCTATCTGGTCAGCCCCAGCATTTT.